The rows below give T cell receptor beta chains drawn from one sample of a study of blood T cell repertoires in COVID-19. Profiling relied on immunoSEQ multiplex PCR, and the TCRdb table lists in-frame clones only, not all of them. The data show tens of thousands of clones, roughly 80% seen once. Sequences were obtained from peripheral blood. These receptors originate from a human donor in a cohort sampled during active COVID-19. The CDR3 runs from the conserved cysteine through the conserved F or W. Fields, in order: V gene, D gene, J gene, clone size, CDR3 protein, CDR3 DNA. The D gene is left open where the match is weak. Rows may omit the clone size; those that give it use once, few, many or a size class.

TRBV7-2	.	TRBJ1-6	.	CASSSYSSSYNSPLHF	TGTGCCAGCAGCTCCTACAGCAGCTCCTATAATTCACCCCTCCACTTT
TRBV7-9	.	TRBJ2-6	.	CASSSIGGAITGANVLTF	TGTGCCAGCAGCTCCATAGGGGGGGCAATAACCGGGGCCAACGTCCTGACTTTC
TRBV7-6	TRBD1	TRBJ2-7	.	CASSLTDRDSYEQYF	TGTGCCAGCAGCCTCACAGACAGGGACTCCTACGAGCAGTACTTC
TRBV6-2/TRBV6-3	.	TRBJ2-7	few	CASSYFRGNSYEQYF	TGTGCCAGCAGTTACTTCCGGGGAAACTCCTACGAGCAGTACTTC
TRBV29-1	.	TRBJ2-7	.	CSGGGVNSYEQYF	TGCAGCGGAGGAGGGGTCAACTCCTACGAGCAGTACTTC
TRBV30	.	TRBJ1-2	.	CAWRKPGILYGYTF	TGTGCCTGGAGAAAACCCGGGATCTTATATGGCTACACCTTC
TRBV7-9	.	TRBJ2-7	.	CASSLGRVDEQYF	TGTGCCAGCAGCTTAGGTCGCGTAGACGAGCAGTACTTC
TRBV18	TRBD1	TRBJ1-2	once	CASSLTDLPGTGVDGYTF	TGTGCCAGCTCACTAACTGACCTTCCGGGGACAGGGGTCGATGGCTACACCTTC
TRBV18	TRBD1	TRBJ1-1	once	CASSPFQPGQGGSEAFF	TGTGCCAGCTCACCGTTTCAACCGGGACAGGGGGGGTCTGAAGCTTTCTTT
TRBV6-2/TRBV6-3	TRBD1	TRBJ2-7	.	CASSRGKGTGREYF	TGTGCCAGCAGCCGAGGCAAGGGGACAGGGCGTGAGTACTTC
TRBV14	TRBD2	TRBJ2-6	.	CASSRLGRQLSGANVLTF	TGTGCCAGCAGTCGCCTCGGGAGGCAATTATCTGGGGCCAACGTCCTGACTTTC
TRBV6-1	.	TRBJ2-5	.	CASSEGLWLETQYF	TGTGCCAGCAGTGAAGGGCTGTGGTTAGAGACCCAGTACTTC
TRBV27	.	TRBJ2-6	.	CASSLGTTGANVLTF	TGTGCCAGCAGTCTAGGGACAACTGGGGCCAACGTCCTGACTTTC
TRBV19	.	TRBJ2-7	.	CASRGVSYEQYF	TGTGCCAGTAGAGGGGTTTCCTACGAGCAGTACTTC
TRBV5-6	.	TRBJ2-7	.	CASSSNPRGLRGEEQYF	TGTGCCAGCAGCTCGAACCCCAGGGGCCTCCGAGGGGAGGAGCAGTACTTC
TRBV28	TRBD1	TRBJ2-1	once	CASGQGATYNEQFF	TGTGCCAGCGGTCAGGGGGCTACATACAATGAGCAGTTCTTC
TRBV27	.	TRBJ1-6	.	CASSATGPGALHF	TGTGCCAGCAGTGCCACAGGGCCTGGGGCCCTCCACTTT
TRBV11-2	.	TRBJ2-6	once	CASSHIHSGANVLTF	TGTGCCAGCAGCCACATACATTCTGGGGCCAACGTCCTGACTTTC
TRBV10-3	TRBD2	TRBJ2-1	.	CAISETSGGVNEQFF	TGTGCCATCAGTGAGACTAGCGGGGGTGTGAATGAGCAGTTCTTC
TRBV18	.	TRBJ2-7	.	CASSASGSTNEQYF	TGTGCCAGCTCAGCGTCGGGGTCCACTAACGAGCAGTACTTC
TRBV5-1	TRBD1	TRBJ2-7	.	CASSPAPLPTGTGVGVREQYF	TGCGCCAGCAGCCCAGCACCTCTCCCCACCGGGACAGGGGTCGGGGTGAGGGAGCAGTACTTC
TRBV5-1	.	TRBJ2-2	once	CASSTFQGRPGGELFF	TGCGCCAGCAGTACATTTCAGGGGCGTCCTGGCGGGGAGCTGTTTTTT
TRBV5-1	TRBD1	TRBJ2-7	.	CASSLEGQVYEQYF	TGCGCCAGCAGCTTGGAGGGACAGGTGTACGAGCAGTACTTC
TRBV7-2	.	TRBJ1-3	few	CASSLAASASSGNTIYF	TGTGCCAGCAGCTTAGCGGCCAGTGCAAGCTCTGGAAACACCATATATTTT
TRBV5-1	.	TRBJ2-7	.	CASSLADPRDEQYF	TGCGCCAGCAGCTTGGCGGACCCGAGGGACGAGCAGTACTTC
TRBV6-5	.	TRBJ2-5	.	CASNNVRDYQETQYF	TGTGCCAGTAATAACGTACGGGACTACCAAGAGACCCAGTACTTC
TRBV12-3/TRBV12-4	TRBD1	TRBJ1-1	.	CASSLDRGGKAFF	TGTGCCAGCAGTCTGGACAGGGGAGGTAAAGCTTTCTTT
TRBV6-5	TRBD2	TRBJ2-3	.	CASSRAGGHGDTQYF	TGTGCCAGCAGCCGAGCGGGGGGTCATGGAGATACGCAGTATTTT
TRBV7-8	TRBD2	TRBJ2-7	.	CASRLAGDSYEQYF	TGTGCCAGCAGACTAGCGGGGGACTCCTACGAGCAGTACTTC